The following is a T cell receptor (beta chain) sequence with its context. The data derive from a study of blood T cells in healthy people across ages. A second PCR, run for about 6 to 11 cycles, used a sample-barcoded 5' primer plus a J-beta primer mix. TCRdb independently ran MiXCR on the 5' RACE reads; one entry per CDR3 protein. The repertoire includes roughly 650,000 distinct CDR3 sequences, about 30% of them detected once, and 15% sits in the top ten. Peripheral blood was drawn, 7.5 to 10 milliliters per donor. The CDR3 runs 15 residues. From germline, CDR1 is MRHNA and CDR2 SNTAGT. This receptor was identified in an elderly woman in good health. J is TRBJ2-5 and V is TRBV6-4; D perhaps matches TRBD2 (5 bases). The DNA matches TRBJ2-7 better at its end, which makes the J call doubtful. Sequencing input: blood. The CDR3: CASSDGGVGFYEQYF. Here the CDR3 DNA reads TGTGCCAGCAGTGACGGAGGAGTGGGGTTCTACGAGCAGTACTTC.